This T cell receptor (beta chain) was recovered during a study of T cell repertoires in cytomegalovirus infection. Turning to the study itself: Public signatures in TCR beta pointed to CMV infection and matching HLA type.

Study-wide results and limits: Cumulative frequency (of public TCR beta family members) identified carriers of CMV plus the relevant HLA. What dominated the ex vivo response were HLA-C-restricted CMV-specific TCR beta clonotypes.

A note on this clonotype: Its antigen is undetermined.

TCRdb called the reads again in MiXCR, with one record for every CDR3 protein. The table lists 600,000 to 700,000 distinct CDR3 sequences, roughly 33% of them singletons, with 15% to 20% in the top ten. The V end lost 3 bases, the J end lost 5 bases, and 11 bases lay between the germline ends. The CDR3 runs 13 residues. The sequence was collected from a human donor in good health (CMV status not recorded). Some clones in this sample may be carry-over from other donors' samples. The source material was cultured PBMCs, sampled from culture after CMV antigen stimulation. The chain couples TRBV12-3 or TRBV12-4 to TRBJ2-7, with a possible D match to TRBD2 (7 bases). CDR3 residues: CASSLFGGHEQYF. The CDR3 DNA is TGTGCCAGCAGTTTGTTCGGGGGGCACGAGCAGTACTTC.